These 2 T cell receptor beta chains share one sample of origin, sequenced in a study of T cells in Graves' hyperthyroidism and ophthalmopathy. Authors of the study amplified TCR beta CDR3 regions from RNA transcripts. In the first-round RT-PCR of the TCR CDR3, the HTBI primer set was used. TCRdb re-analysed the multiplex PCR reads in MiXCR, keeping a single row per CDR3 protein. In the table there are around 500,000 distinct CDR3 sequences, under 25% of which are singletons. Specimen: blood. The receptors originated from a woman in her seventies with Graves' ophthalmopathy.

The sample holds a few counts of this clonotype. The V and J genes are TRBV7-9 and TRBJ1-1, with TRBD1 as a possible D gene (5 bases). V was cut by 1 base and J by 0 bases, with 21 bases left in between. The CDR3 contains 19 residues. CDR1 and CDR2 (germline): SEHNR, FQNEAQ (reference sequence). The CDR3 DNA sequence: TGTGCCAGCAGCTTAGTCTATCAGGGCCTAGGCTTAATGAACACTGAAGCTTTCTTT. This codes for CASSLVYQGLGLMNTEAFF.

The genes are TRBV7-2 and TRBJ1-1; D gene ambiguous. There are 13 residues in the CDR3. The V gene lost 5 bases and the J gene lost 4 bases, with 11 bases spanning the gap. CDR1 and CDR2 (germline): SGHTA, FQGNSA. In nucleotides, the CDR3 is TGTGCCAGCAGCCAAGAACGGAGCACTGAAGCTTTCTTT. It is translated as CASSQERSTEAFF.